Presented here are 31 T cell receptor beta chains from one specimen sequenced in a study of T cell changes during pregnancy in multiple sclerosis (dated by TCRdb to about 2019). The protocol used for the library was the immunoSEQ multiplex PCR assay. In TCRdb, the immuneACCESS table is reduced to in-frame sequences with V and J assigned. These tables do not hold every clone; where another copy was compared, an unresolved V gene accounts for under half, and the others remain unexplained. The sample yields over 90,000 clones; approximately 90% were counted once. The ten largest clones represent roughly 0.79% of the sample. The sequencing used peripheral blood, collected in the second trimester of pregnancy. Every receptor here comes from a female donor in good health, enrolled as a control in a pregnancy study.

This chain links TRBV7-2 with TRBJ2-7; D possibly corresponds to TRBD1 (5 bases). CDR3 length equals 15 residues. Germline V gene data show CDR1 as SGHTA and CDR2 as FQGNSA. V was trimmed by 0 bases and J by 5 bases, leaving 14 bases between them. CDR3 loop: CASSLARSRADEQYF. In DNA, the CDR3 is TGTGCCAGCAGCTTAGCGAGGTCCAGGGCCGACGAGCAGTACTTC.

J is TRBJ2-7 and V is TRBV5-1; TRBD1 matches at 7 bases. The germline gives CDR1 SGHRS, CDR2 YFSETQ. This CDR3 has 14 residues. After removal of 2 bases from V and 6 bases from J, the junction contained 8 bases not matched to a gene. The CDR3 DNA sequence: TGCGCCAGCAGCTTCAAACAGGGGCCTTCCGAGCAGTACTTC. Protein product: CASSFKQGPSEQYF. Full variable domain (outside the CDR3, taken from reference TRBV5-1 and TRBJ2-7): KAGVTQTPRYLIKTRGQQVTLSCSPISGHRSVSWYQQTPGQGLQFLFEYFSETQRNKGNFPGRFSGRQFSNSRSEMNVSTLELGDSALYLCASSFKQGPSEQYFGPGTRLTVT.

The CDR3 is CASSPPTGQGVSNEQFF. The DNA for the CDR3 is TGTGCCAGCTCACCACCGACCGGACAGGGAGTAAGCAATGAGCAGTTCTTC. The chain links TRBV18 to TRBJ2-1; the match to TRBD1 covers 8 bases. This CDR3 is 17 amino acids long. V was pared by 0 bases and J by 6 bases, with 10 bases of the junction left unmatched. Germline CDR1 is KGHSH and CDR2 is LQKENI.

The genes are TRBV18 and TRBJ1-1; tentative D call: TRBD1 (5 bases). CDR3 length: 14 residues. Germline V lookup: CDR1 KGHSH, CDR2 LQKENI. V gave up 4 bases and J gave up 0 bases, with 9 bases separating them. CDR3 DNA sequence: TGTGCCAGCTCACTTCAGGGATTGAACACTGAAGCTTTCTTT. This sequence encodes CASSLQGLNTEAFF.

This clone was seen a handful of times. The genes are TRBV14 and TRBJ1-6; D uncertain. The germline gives CDR1 SGHDN, CDR2 FVKESK. The CDR3 has 16 residues. V lost 4 bases to trimming and J lost 7 bases, with 17 bases between them. The CDR3 reads CASSRRDPGGNSPLHF. The CDR3 DNA follows: TGTGCCAGCAGCCGACGAGATCCCGGCGGGAATTCACCCCTCCACTTT.

J is TRBJ2-7 and V is TRBV25-1; D possibly corresponds to TRBD1 (6 bases). Germline assignment: CDR1 MGHDK and CDR2 SYGVNS. Between the trimmed V and J ends, which lost 5 bases and 2 bases, there was a span of 16 bases. This CDR3 spans 15 amino acids. The CDR3 coding sequence is TGTGCCAGCAGTAATGGACAGACGAATACCTACGAGCAGTACTTC. It codes for CASSNGQTNTYEQYF.

The V and J genes are TRBV5-1 and TRBJ1-1; TRBD1 might be the D (6 bases). Germline V lookup: CDR1 SGHRS, CDR2 YFSETQ. CDR3 length equals 13 residues. Trimming stripped 3 bases from V and 5 bases from J, with 11 bases between. CDR3 coding DNA: TGCGCCAGCAGCTCCTACAGGGCGACTGAAGCTTTCTTT. This translates into CASSSYRATEAFF. The whole variable domain, filled in from reference TRBV5-1 and TRBJ1-1, reads KAGVTQTPRYLIKTRGQQVTLSCSPISGHRSVSWYQQTPGQGLQFLFEYFSETQRNKGNFPGRFSGRQFSNSRSEMNVSTLELGDSALYLCASSSYRATEAFFGQGTRLTVV.

The CDR3 reads CASGWTEDTEAFF. The DNA of the CDR3 is TGTGCCAGCGGGTGGACGGAGGACACTGAAGCTTTCTTT. The chain links TRBV27 to TRBJ1-1, with unresolved D. V lost 8 bases and J 3 bases, leaving 13 bases between the germline ends. This CDR3 has 13 residues. CDR1 is MNHEY and CDR2 is SMNVEV in the germline V gene (reference sequence).

The chain has TRBV4-3 and TRBJ2-3; 7 nucleotides match TRBD2. CDR1 is LGHNA and CDR2 is YSLEER in the germline V gene. V gave up 0 bases and J gave up 2 bases; unmatched junction bases: 5. The CDR3 length is 16 residues. This CDR3 reads CASSQEAGRTTDTQYF. The CDR3 DNA is TGCGCCAGCAGCCAAGAAGCGGGGAGGACCACAGATACGCAGTATTTT.

V and J are TRBV19 and TRBJ1-1, with D hard to call. CDR3 length: 13 amino acids. CDR1 and CDR2 (germline): LNHDA, SQIVND (reference sequence). The ends were cut back, 3 bases at V and 3 bases at J, with 8 bases in the middle. The CDR3 bases are TGTGCCAGTAGTATTGAGCGGTACACTGAAGCTTTCTTT. This codes for CASSIERYTEAFF.

The chain is built from TRBV28 and TRBJ2-5, with TRBD1 as a possible D gene (6 bases). Germline CDR1 and CDR2: MDHEN and SYDVKM. This CDR3 is built from 17 residues. The V end was cut by 1 base, the J end by 0 bases, with 15 bases between. The CDR3 spells CASSLSRSGDYQETQYF. The CDR3 DNA is TGTGCCAGCAGTTTATCTCGCTCAGGGGATTACCAAGAGACCCAGTACTTC.

This sequence joins TRBV5-6 and TRBJ2-3; 10 bases map to TRBD1. Germline V gene sequence: CDR1 SGHDT, CDR2 YYEEEE. V shed 1 base, J shed 13 bases, and the junction held 3 bases outside the gene matches. This CDR3 spans 12 amino acids. This chain's CDR3 is CASSLLGTGEYF. CDR3 DNA: TGTGCCAGCAGCTTGTTGGGGACAGGGGAGTATTTT.

The J gene is TRBJ2-5, the V gene TRBV5-6; 9 bases are shared with TRBD2. This CDR3 spans 17 amino acids. CDR1 is SGHDT, CDR2 YYEEEE, per germline. The J segment lost 1 base and the V segment lost 1 base, leaving 8 bases of the junction unmatched. The CDR3 spells CASSLYVAGVRQETQYF. In nucleotides, the CDR3 is TGTGCCAGCAGCTTGTACGTAGCGGGGGTCCGCCAAGAGACCCAGTACTTC.

This rearrangement joins TRBV11-3 to TRBJ2-5; TRBD2 matches 8 bases. The CDR3 is made up of 15 amino acids. V was pared by 3 bases and J by 2 bases, with 5 bases of the junction left unmatched. CDR1 and CDR2 (germline): SGHNT, YENEEA. CDR3: CASSFSGGRQETQYF. The DNA for the CDR3 is TGTGCCAGCAGCTTCTCGGGAGGGCGGCAAGAGACCCAGTACTTC.

The chain recombines TRBV27 with TRBJ1-4, with 7 bases matching TRBD1. This CDR3 is 14 amino acids long. J lost 7 bases, V lost 5 bases, and 7 bases had no gene match. CDR1 and CDR2 from the germline V gene are MNHEY and SMNVEV (reference sequence). CDR3 in amino acids: CASSPDRVGEKLFF. As DNA, the CDR3 is TGTGCCAGCAGTCCCGACAGGGTTGGTGAAAAACTGTTTTTT.

The chain couples TRBV5-1 to TRBJ1-4; 8 positions match TRBD1. The CDR3 is 15 residues long. With 4 bases clipped from V and 8 bases from J, the junction kept 10 bases outside the gene matches. Germline V gene data show CDR1 as SGHRS and CDR2 as YFSETQ. CDR3 protein: CASSTGQGITEKLFF. CDR3 coding DNA: TGCGCCAGCAGCACAGGACAGGGCATTACCGAAAAACTGTTTTTT.

J is TRBJ1-6 and V is TRBV11-2; D is undetermined. CDR1 and CDR2 from the germline V gene are SGHAT and FQNNGV. V was pared by 2 bases and J by 8 bases, with 7 bases between. The CDR3 loop spans 13 amino acids. The CDR3 loop is CASSLYYDSPLHF. The CDR3 DNA is TGTGCCAGCAGCTTATATTATGATTCACCCCTCCACTTT.

This chain links TRBV28 with TRBJ1-1, with D unresolved. The germline V gene has CDR1 MDHEN and CDR2 SYDVKM. The CDR3 spans 14 residues. V was cut by 2 bases and J by 10 bases, with 17 bases left in between. In nucleotides, the CDR3 is TGTGCCAGCAGTTTAATGGTCAGCGGCGTCGGAGCTTTCTTT. Its protein product is CASSLMVSGVGAFF.

The chain is built from TRBV11-2 and TRBJ2-7; D is uncertain. CDR3 length: 16 amino acids. The V end lost 5 bases, the J end lost 2 bases, and 19 bases lay between the germline ends. From germline, CDR1 is SGHAT and CDR2 FQNNGV. CDR3 bases: TGTGCCAGCAGCCTAATAACGAGCGTTTCCCCCTACGAGCAGTACTTC. The encoded protein is CASSLITSVSPYEQYF.

This chain joins TRBV2 and TRBJ2-7; 7 bases map to TRBD1. Germline V gives CDR1 SNHLY, CDR2 FYNNEI. This CDR3 contains 16 residues. V was clipped by 3 bases and J by 0 bases; unmatched bases: 8. The CDR3 sequence is CASSDPGTVASYEQYF. The CDR3 DNA is TGTGCCAGCAGTGACCCTGGGACAGTGGCCTCCTACGAGCAGTACTTC.

The gene calls are TRBV7-9 and TRBJ1-5; 7 bases agree with TRBD1. The CDR3 is 13 amino acids. Trimming removed 1 base from V and 16 bases from J; junction bases left unmatched: 10. In germline, CDR1 is SEHNR, CDR2 FQNEAQ (reference sequence). CDR3 sequence: CASSLGNIDRVHF. The CDR3 nucleotides are TGTGCCAGCAGCTTAGGAAACATTGACAGGGTACATTTT.

This chain links TRBV5-1 with TRBJ1-6; the D is unclear. The CDR3 runs to 14 residues. Germline CDR1 is SGHRS and CDR2 is YFSETQ. Trimming cost V 4 bases and J 5 bases, with 10 bases left between them. The DNA of the CDR3 is TGCGCCAGCAGCCGACCGGGAGATAATTCACCCCTCCACTTT. Its protein is CASSRPGDNSPLHF.

This clone was counted between two and nine times. The gene calls are TRBV5-4 and TRBJ2-7; 8 positions agree with TRBD1. CDR1 and CDR2 from the germline V gene are SGHNT and YYREEE (reference sequence). V trimming: 4 bases; J trimming: 7 bases; junction bases outside the gene matches: 7. There are 13 residues in the CDR3. CDR3 sequence: CASSLGQVQEQYF. CDR3 in DNA: TGTGCCAGCAGCCTGGGACAGGTCCAGGAGCAGTACTTC. Full variable domain (outside the CDR3, taken from reference TRBV5-4 and TRBJ2-7): ETGVTQSPTHLIKTRGQQVTLRCSSQSGHNTVSWYQQALGQGPQFIFQYYREEENGRGNFPPRFSGLQFPNYSSELNVNALELDDSALYLCASSLGQVQEQYFGPGTRLTVT.

The chain joins TRBV11-2 to TRBJ1-4, with D possibly matching TRBD1 (6 bases). Germline V CDR1 and CDR2: SGHAT, FQNNGV. Trimming pared 5 bases from V and 2 bases from J, leaving 12 bases between. There are 15 residues in the CDR3. The CDR3 reads CASSDNRATNEKLFF. The DNA of the CDR3 is TGTGCCAGCAGCGATAACAGGGCTACTAATGAAAAACTGTTTTTT.

The chain uses TRBV15 and TRBJ1-1, with 7 bases aligning to TRBD1. The trim removed 2 bases at V and 3 bases at J, leaving 6 bases unmatched. The CDR3 runs 15 residues. Germline CDR1 and CDR2: LNHNV and YYDKDF (reference sequence). The DNA for the CDR3 is TGTGCCACCAGCAGACCCCAGGGGGTCCACACTGAAGCTTTCTTT. Protein product: CATSRPQGVHTEAFF.

J is TRBJ2-7 and V is TRBV23-1; 11 bases align to TRBD1. TRBV23-1 is known as an ORF, though its function is uncertain. CDR3 length: 15 residues. The V segment lost 0 bases and the J segment 6 bases; nucleotides outside the gene matches: 4. The CDR3 is CASSQSDRGHGEQYF. The DNA for the CDR3 is TGCGCCAGCAGTCAATCGGACAGGGGGCACGGCGAGCAGTACTTC.

The V gene is TRBV5-1, the J gene TRBJ2-3; TRBD2 matches at 12 bases. The CDR3 runs to 16 residues. V lost 3 bases and J lost 0; bases outside the gene matches: 2. The germline CDR1 and CDR2 sequences are SGHRS and YFSETQ. The CDR3 here is CASSSTSGRSTDTQYF. The CDR3 DNA reads TGCGCCAGCAGCTCGACTAGCGGGAGAAGCACAGATACGCAGTATTTT.

This clone has just a few counts. The gene calls are TRBV27 and TRBJ1-5, with TRBD1 as a possible D gene (5 bases). Trimming removed 4 bases from V and 7 bases from J, with 11 bases in between. CDR3 length: 13 amino acids. Germline V gives CDR1 MNHEY, CDR2 SMNVEV (reference sequence). For the CDR3, the DNA is TGTGCCAGCAGTTCCCAGGGTCAACAGCCCCAGCATTTT. Translating it yields CASSSQGQQPQHF.

The rearrangement links TRBV28 to TRBJ1-3, with TRBD1 matching 8 bases. V was pared by 1 base and J by 2 bases, with 4 bases of the junction left unmatched. This CDR3 spans 16 amino acids. The V gene's germline CDR1 is MDHEN and CDR2 SYDVKM. CDR3 coding DNA: TGTGCCAGCAGTTTATTCCAGGGGGCCCCTGGAAACACCATATATTTT. Residues: CASSLFQGAPGNTIYF.

DNA of the CDR3: TGTGCCAGCATAGGACACACGAACACTGAAGCTTTCTTT. It encodes CASIGHTNTEAFF. This chain joins TRBV6-1 and TRBJ1-1, with D possibly matching TRBD1 (5 bases). Germline assignment: CDR1 MNHNS and CDR2 SASEGT. This CDR3 region has 13 residues. V dropped 7 bases and J dropped 1 base, with 10 bases sitting between them.

V usage is TRBV5-4 and J usage is TRBJ2-7; tentative D call: TRBD2 (6 bases). V dropped 3 bases and J dropped 1 base, with 8 bases sitting between them. Germline V CDR1 and CDR2: SGHNT, YYREEE (reference sequence). This CDR3 has 13 amino acids. DNA for the CDR3: TGTGCCAGCAGCTACGGGACTTCCTACGAGCAGTACTTC. This sequence encodes CASSYGTSYEQYF.